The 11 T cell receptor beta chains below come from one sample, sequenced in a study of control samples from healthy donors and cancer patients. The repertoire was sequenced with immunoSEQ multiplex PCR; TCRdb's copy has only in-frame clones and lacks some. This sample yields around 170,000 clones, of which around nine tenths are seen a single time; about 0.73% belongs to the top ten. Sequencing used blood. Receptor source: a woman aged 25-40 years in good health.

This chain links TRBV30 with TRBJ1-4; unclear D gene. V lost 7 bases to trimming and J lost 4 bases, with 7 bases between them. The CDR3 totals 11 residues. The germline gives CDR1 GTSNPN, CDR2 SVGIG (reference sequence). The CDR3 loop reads CASGLNEKLFF. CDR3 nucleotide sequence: TGTGCCTCCGGGCTTAATGAAAAACTGTTTTTT.

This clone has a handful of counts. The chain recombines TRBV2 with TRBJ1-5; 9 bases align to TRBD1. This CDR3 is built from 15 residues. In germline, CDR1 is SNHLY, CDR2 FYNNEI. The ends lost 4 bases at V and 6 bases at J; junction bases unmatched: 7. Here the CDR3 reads CASSGSRQGGQPQHF. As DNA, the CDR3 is TGTGCCAGCAGTGGGTCGCGACAGGGGGGTCAGCCCCAGCATTTT.

As DNA, the CDR3 is TGTGCCAGCAGTTTGGTCGCGACTGAAGCTTTCTTT. Protein sequence: CASSLVATEAFF. The chain joins TRBV28 to TRBJ1-1, with no clear D. V shed 3 bases and J shed 5 bases, with 7 bases lying between them. Germline assignment: CDR1 MDHEN and CDR2 SYDVKM. The CDR3 has 12 residues.

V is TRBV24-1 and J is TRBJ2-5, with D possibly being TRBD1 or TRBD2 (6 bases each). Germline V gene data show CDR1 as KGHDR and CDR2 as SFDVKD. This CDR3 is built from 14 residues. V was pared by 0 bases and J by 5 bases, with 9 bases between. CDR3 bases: TGTGCCACCAGTGATTTGAGGGGGAGGGAGACCCAGTACTTC. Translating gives CATSDLRGRETQYF.

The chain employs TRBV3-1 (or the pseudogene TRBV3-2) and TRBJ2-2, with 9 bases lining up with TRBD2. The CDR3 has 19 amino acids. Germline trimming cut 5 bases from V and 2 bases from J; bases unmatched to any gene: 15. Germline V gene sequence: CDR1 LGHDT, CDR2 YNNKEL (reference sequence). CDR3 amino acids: CASSTTETSGPFNTGELFF. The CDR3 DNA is TGTGCCAGCAGCACGACAGAAACTAGCGGGCCCTTTAACACCGGGGAGCTGTTTTTT.

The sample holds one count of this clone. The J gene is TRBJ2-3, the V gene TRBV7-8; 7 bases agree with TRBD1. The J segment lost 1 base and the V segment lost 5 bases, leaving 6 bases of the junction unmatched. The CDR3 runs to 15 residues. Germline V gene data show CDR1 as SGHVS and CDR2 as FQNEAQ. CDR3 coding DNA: TGTGCCAGCAGCGCACTCGACAGGGGCACAGATACGCAGTATTTT. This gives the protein CASSALDRGTDTQYF.

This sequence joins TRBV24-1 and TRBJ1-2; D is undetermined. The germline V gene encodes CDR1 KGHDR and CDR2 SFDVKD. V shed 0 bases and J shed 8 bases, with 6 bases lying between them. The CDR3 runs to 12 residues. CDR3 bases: TGTGCCACCAGTGATTTGGGGGTCGGCTACACCTTC. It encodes CATSDLGVGYTF.

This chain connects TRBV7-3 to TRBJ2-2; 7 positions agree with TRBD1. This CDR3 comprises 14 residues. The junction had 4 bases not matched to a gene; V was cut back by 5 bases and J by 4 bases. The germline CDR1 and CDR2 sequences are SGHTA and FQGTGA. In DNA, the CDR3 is TGTGCCAGCAGCGAGGGACAGTCCACCGGGGAGCTGTTTTTT. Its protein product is CASSEGQSTGELFF.

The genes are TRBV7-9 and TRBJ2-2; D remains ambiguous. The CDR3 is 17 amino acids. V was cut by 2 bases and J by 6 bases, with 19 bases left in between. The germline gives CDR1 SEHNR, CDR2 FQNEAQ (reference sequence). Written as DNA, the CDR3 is TGTGCCAGCAGCTTACGGACCCCACTGACACGACCCGGGGAGCTGTTTTTT. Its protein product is CASSLRTPLTRPGELFF.

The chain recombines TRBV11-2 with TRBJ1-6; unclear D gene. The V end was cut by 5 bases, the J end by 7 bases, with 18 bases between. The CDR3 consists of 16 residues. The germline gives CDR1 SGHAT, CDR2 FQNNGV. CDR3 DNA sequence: TGTGCCAGCAGCCCCCGGACTTCTGCGCCCAATTCACCCCTCCACTTT. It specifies CASSPRTSAPNSPLHF.

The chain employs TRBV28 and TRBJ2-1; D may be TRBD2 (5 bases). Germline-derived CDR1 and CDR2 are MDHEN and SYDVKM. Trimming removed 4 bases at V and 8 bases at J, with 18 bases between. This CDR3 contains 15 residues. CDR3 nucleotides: TGTGCCAGCAGTTCCGTAACGGGAAGGAAACATGAGCAGTTCTTC. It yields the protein CASSSVTGRKHEQFF.